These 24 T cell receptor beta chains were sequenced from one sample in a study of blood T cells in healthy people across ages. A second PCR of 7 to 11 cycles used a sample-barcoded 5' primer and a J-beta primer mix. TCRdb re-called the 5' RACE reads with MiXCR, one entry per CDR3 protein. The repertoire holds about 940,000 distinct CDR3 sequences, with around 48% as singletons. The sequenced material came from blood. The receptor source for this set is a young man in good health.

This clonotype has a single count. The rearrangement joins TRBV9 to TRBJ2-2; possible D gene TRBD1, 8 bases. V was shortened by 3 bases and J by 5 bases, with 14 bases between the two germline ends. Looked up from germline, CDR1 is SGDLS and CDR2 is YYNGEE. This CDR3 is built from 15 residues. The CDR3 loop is CASSADRGGTGELFF. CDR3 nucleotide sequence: TGTGCCAGCAGCGCCGACAGGGGAGGGACCGGGGAGCTGTTTTTT.

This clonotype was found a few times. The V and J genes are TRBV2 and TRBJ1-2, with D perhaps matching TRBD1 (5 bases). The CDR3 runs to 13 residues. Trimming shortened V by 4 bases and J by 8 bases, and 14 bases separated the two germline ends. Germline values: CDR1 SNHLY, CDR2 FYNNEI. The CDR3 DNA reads TGTGCCAGCAGTGCAGGCAGGGTTGGAGGCTACACCTTC. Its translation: CASSAGRVGGYTF. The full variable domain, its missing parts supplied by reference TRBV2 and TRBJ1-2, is EPEVTQTPSHQVTQMGQEVILRCVPISNHLYFYWYRQILGQKVEFLVSFYNNEISEKSEIFDDQFSVERPDGSNFTLKIRSTKLEDSAMYFCASSAGRVGGYTFGSGTRLTVV.

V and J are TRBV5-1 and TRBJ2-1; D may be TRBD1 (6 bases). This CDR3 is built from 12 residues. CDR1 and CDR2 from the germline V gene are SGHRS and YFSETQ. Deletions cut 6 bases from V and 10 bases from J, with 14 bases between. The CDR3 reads CASTQGSREQFF. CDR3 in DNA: TGCGCCAGCACGCAGGGGTCTAGGGAGCAGTTCTTC.

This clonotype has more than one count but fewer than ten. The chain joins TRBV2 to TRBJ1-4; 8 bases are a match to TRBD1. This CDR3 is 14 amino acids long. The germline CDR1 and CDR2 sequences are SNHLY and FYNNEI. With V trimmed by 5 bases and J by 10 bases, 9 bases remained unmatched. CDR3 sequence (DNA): TGTGCCAGCAGTCAACAGGGGGATGGCGGAAAACTGTTTTTT. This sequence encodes CASSQQGDGGKLFF.

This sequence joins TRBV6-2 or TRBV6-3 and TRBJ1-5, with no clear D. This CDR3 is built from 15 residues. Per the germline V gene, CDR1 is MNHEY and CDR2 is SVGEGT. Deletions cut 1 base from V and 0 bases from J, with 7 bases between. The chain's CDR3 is CASSYYSYSNQPQHF. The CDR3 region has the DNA TGTGCCAGCAGTTACTACAGTTATAGCAATCAGCCCCAGCATTTT.

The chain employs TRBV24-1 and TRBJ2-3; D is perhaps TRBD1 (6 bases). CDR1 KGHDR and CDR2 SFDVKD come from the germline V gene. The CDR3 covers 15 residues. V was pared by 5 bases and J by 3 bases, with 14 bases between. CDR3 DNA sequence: TGTGCCACCAGTGCAGGGGTGTCAGAAACAGATACGCAGTATTTT. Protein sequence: CATSAGVSETDTQYF.

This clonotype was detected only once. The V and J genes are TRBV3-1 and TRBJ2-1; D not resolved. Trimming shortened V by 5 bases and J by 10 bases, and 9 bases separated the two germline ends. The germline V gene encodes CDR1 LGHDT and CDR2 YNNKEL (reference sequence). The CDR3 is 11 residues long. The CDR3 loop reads CASSSRQEQFF. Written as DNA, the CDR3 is TGTGCCAGCAGCAGTAGACAAGAGCAGTTCTTC.

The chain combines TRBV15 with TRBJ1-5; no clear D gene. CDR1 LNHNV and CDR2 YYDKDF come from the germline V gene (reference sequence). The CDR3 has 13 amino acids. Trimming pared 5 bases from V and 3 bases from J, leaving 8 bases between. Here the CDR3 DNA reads TGTGCCACCAGCTGGGGTAACAATCAGCCCCAGCATTTT. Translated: CATSWGNNQPQHF. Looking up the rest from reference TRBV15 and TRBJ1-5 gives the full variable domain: DAMVIQNPRYQVTQFGKPVTLSCSQTLNHNVMYWYQQKSSQAPKLLFHYYDKDFNNEADTPDNFQSRRPNTSFCFLDIRSPGLGDTAMYLCATSWGNNQPQHFGDGTRLSIL.

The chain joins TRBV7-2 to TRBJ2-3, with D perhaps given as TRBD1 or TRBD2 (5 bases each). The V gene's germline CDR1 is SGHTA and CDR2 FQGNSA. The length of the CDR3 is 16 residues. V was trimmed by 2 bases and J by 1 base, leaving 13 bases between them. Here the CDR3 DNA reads TGTGCCAGCAGCTTACAGGGACCGGGCGGCACAGATACGCAGTATTTT. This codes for CASSLQGPGGTDTQYF.

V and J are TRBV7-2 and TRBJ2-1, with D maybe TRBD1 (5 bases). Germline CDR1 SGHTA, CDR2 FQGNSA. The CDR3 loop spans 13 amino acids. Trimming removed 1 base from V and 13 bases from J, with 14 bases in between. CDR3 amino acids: CASSLGQLRTQFF. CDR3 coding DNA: TGTGCCAGCAGCTTAGGACAGCTTAGGACACAGTTCTTC.

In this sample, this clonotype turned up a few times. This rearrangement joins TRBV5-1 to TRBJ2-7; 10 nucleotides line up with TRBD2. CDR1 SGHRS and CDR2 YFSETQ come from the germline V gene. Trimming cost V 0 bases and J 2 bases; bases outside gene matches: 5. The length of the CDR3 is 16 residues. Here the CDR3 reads CASSLDTSGVTYEQYF. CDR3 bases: TGCGCCAGCAGCTTGGATACTAGCGGGGTGACCTACGAGCAGTACTTC.

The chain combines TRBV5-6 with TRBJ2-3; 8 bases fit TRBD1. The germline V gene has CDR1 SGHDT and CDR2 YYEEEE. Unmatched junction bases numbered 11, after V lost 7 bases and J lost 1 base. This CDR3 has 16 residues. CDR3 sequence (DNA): TGTGCCAGCCTTCCAGGGGGCCGAGGGCGCACAGATACGCAGTATTTT. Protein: CASLPGGRGRTDTQYF.

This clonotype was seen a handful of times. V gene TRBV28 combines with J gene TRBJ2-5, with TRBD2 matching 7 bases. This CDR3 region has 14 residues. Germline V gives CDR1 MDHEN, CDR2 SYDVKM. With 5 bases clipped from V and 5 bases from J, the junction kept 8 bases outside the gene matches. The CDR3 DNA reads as TGTGCCAGCAGTCGGGGAGGGGCTTGGGAGACCCAGTACTTC. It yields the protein CASSRGGAWETQYF.

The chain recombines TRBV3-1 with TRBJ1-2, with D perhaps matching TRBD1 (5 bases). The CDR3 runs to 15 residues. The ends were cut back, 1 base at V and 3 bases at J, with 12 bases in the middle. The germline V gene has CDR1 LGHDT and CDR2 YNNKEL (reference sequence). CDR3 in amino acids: CASSQGGSGDYGYTF. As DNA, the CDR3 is TGTGCCAGCAGCCAAGGGGGCTCTGGAGACTATGGCTACACCTTC.

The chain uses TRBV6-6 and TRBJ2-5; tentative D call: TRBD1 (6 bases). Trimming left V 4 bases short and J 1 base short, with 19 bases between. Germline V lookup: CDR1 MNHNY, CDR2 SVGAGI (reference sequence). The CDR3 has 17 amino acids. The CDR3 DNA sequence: TGTGCCAGCAGTTCCCCAGTGGGGGCCAGGACCCAAGAGACCCAGTACTTC. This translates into CASSSPVGARTQETQYF.

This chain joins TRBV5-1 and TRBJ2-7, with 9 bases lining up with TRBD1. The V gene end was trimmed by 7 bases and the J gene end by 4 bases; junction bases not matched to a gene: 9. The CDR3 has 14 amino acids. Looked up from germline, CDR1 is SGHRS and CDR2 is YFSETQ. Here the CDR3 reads CASDPGQGNYEQYF. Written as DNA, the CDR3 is TGCGCCAGCGACCCGGGACAGGGTAATTACGAGCAGTACTTC.

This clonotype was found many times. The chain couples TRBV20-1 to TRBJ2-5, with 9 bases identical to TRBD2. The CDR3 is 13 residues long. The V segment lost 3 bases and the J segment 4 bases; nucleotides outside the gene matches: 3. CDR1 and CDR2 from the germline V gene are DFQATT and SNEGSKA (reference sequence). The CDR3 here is CSARGTSLETQYF. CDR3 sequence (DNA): TGCAGTGCTAGGGGGACTAGCCTAGAGACCCAGTACTTC.

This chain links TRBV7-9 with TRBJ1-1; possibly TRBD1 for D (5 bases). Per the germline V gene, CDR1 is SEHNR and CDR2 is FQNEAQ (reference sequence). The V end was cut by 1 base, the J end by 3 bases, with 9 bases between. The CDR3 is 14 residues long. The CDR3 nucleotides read TGTGCCAGCAGCTTAGACGGCAGGGACACTGAAGCTTTCTTT. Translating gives CASSLDGRDTEAFF.

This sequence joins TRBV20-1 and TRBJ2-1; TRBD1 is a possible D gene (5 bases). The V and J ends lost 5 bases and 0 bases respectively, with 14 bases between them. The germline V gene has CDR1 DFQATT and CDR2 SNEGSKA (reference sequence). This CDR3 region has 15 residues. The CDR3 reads CSAGAIQGSYNEQFF. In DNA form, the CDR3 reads TGCAGTGCTGGAGCTATTCAGGGCTCCTACAATGAGCAGTTCTTC.

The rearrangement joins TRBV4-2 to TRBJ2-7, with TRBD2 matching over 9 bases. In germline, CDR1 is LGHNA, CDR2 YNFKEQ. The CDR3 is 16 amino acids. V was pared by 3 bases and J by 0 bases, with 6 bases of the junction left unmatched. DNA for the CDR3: TGTGCCAGCAGCCACCCGGCGGGGGGGTTCTCCTACGAGCAGTACTTC. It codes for CASSHPAGGFSYEQYF.

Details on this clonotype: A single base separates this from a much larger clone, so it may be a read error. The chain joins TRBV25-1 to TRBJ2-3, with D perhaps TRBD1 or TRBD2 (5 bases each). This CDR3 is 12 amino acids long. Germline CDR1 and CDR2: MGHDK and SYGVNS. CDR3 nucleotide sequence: TGTGCCAGCGGGGGAAACACAGATACGCTGTATTTT. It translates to CASGGNTDTLYF.

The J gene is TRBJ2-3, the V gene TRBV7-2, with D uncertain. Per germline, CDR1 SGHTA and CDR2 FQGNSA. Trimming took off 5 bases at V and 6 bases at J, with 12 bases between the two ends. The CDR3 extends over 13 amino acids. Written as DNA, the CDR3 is TGTGCCAGCAGCCTCTCAAGTTCCGATACGCAGTATTTT. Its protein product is CASSLSSSDTQYF.

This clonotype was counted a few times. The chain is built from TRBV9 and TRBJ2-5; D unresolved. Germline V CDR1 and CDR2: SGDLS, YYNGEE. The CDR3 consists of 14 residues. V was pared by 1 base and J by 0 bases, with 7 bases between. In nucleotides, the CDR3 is TGTGCCAGCAGCGTAACCGCGTACCAAGAGACCCAGTACTTC. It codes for CASSVTAYQETQYF.

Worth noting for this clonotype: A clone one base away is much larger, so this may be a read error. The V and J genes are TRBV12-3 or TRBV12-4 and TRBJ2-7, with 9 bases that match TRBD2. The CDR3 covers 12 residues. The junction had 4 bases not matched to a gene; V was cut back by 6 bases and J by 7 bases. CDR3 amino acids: CASSRLADEQYF. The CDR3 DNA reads TGTGCCAGCAGCCGACTAGCGGATGAGCAGTACTTC.